Each of the 14 T cell receptor beta chains below was sequenced from the same sample in a study of T cell responses to AZD1222 COVID-19 vaccine. Clones were sequenced by immunoSEQ multiplex PCR, and TCRdb holds only the in-frame ones, with some missing. This table holds 150,000 or so clones, under 95% found once. The sample here was peripheral blood, taken on day 0 of AZD1222 vaccination. These receptors were obtained from an adult in good health.

This clone showed up just once. V gene TRBV5-5 combines with J gene TRBJ1-6, with 7 bases fitting TRBD1. The V and J ends lost 3 bases and 10 bases, in that order; junction bases with no gene match: 13. The germline gives CDR1 SGHKS, CDR2 YYEKEE (reference sequence). The CDR3 covers 16 residues. The CDR3 DNA reads as TGTGCCAGCAGCTCCCCCTCGACAGGGAAAGGGTCACCCCTCCACTTT. Its protein is CASSSPSTGKGSPLHF.

This sequence joins TRBV11-2 and TRBJ2-3; 12 nucleotides match TRBD1. This CDR3 has 15 residues. J gave up 7 bases and V 3 bases, and 5 bases lay outside the gene matches. Germline CDR1 is SGHAT and CDR2 is FQNNGV. The CDR3 DNA sequence: TGTGCCAGCAGCTTCTCGGGACAGGGGGCATATACGCAGTATTTT. Translation gives CASSFSGQGAYTQYF.

The chain carries TRBV27 and TRBJ2-1; TRBD2 is a possible D gene (7 bases). Between the trimmed V and J ends, which lost 3 bases and 2 bases, there was a span of 17 bases. This CDR3 is built from 17 residues. Germline values: CDR1 MNHEY, CDR2 SMNVEV (reference sequence). The CDR3 is CASSFRGGAGTYNEQFF. The CDR3 nucleotides read TGTGCCAGCAGTTTTAGAGGGGGGGCCGGGACCTACAATGAGCAGTTCTTC.

This chain joins TRBV5-1 and TRBJ1-6, with D possibly matching TRBD1 (6 bases). Trimming took 0 bases from V and 6 from J, leaving 7 bases between them. Germline lookup yields CDR1 SGHRS and CDR2 YFSETQ. There are 14 residues in the CDR3. DNA of the CDR3: TGCGCCAGCAGCTTGGCGGACAGTAATTCACCCCTCCACTTT. Protein product: CASSLADSNSPLHF.

CDR3 DNA sequence: TGTGCCAGCAGCCAGAGGGGGAGAACTGAAGCTTTCTTT. It encodes CASSQRGRTEAFF. The chain has TRBV3-1 (or the pseudogene TRBV3-2) and TRBJ1-1, with D possibly being TRBD1 (6 bases). There are 13 residues in the CDR3. Germline values: CDR1 LGHDT, CDR2 YNNKEL (reference sequence). Trimming shortened V by 3 bases and J by 5 bases, and 10 bases separated the two germline ends.

This chain links TRBV28 with TRBJ1-2; D is perhaps TRBD1 (6 bases). This CDR3 has 15 amino acids. Per the germline V gene, CDR1 is MDHEN and CDR2 is SYDVKM. V was trimmed by 7 bases and J by 7 bases, leaving 22 bases between them. Here the CDR3 reads CASIQKGGVASGYTF. CDR3 DNA sequence: TGTGCCAGCATCCAAAAGGGGGGTGTTGCCTCTGGCTACACCTTC.

The chain couples TRBV5-1 to TRBJ2-2; D might be TRBD1 (6 bases). Per the germline V gene, CDR1 is SGHRS and CDR2 is YFSETQ. The CDR3 sequence is 16 residues long. Trimming took off 4 bases at V and 6 bases at J, with 19 bases between the two ends. CDR3 amino acids: CASSPRQVASPGELFF. For the CDR3, the DNA is TGCGCCAGCAGCCCAAGACAGGTGGCGTCTCCCGGGGAGCTGTTTTTT.

The rearrangement uses TRBV6-5 and TRBJ1-4; D gene uncertain. The CDR3 loop spans 14 amino acids. CDR1 is MNHEY, CDR2 SVGAGI, per germline. V was clipped by 6 bases and J by 7 bases, with 15 bases between them. The CDR3 spells CASSRPERGEKLFF. For the CDR3, the DNA is TGTGCCAGCAGCCGCCCCGAGCGGGGTGAAAAACTGTTTTTT.

The rearrangement links TRBV11-2 to TRBJ1-2; D is unresolved. The CDR3 extends over 14 amino acids. V was shortened by 0 bases and J by 8 bases, with 13 bases between the two germline ends. Germline V gene lookup returns CDR1 SGHAT and CDR2 FQNNGV. Here the CDR3 reads CASSLDGRRSGYTF. CDR3 coding DNA: TGTGCCAGCAGCTTAGATGGTCGAAGGAGCGGCTACACCTTC.

This chain connects TRBV28 to TRBJ2-7; D is perhaps TRBD2 (5 bases). The CDR3 runs to 14 residues. Looked up from germline, CDR1 is MDHEN and CDR2 is SYDVKM. Trimming took off 1 base at V and 3 bases at J, with 10 bases between the two ends. The DNA of the CDR3 is TGTGCCAGCAGTTTATCACTAGAGTTCTACGAGCAGTACTTC. This sequence encodes CASSLSLEFYEQYF.

V and J are TRBV6-2 or TRBV6-3 and TRBJ1-5; TRBD1 matches at 8 bases. Germline values: CDR1 MNHEY, CDR2 SVGEGT. The CDR3 is 15 residues long. With 6 bases clipped from V and 4 bases from J, the junction kept 8 bases outside the gene matches. The CDR3 sequence: CASSIRTGSNQPQHF. CDR3 DNA: TGTGCCAGCAGCATTCGGACAGGGTCAAATCAGCCCCAGCATTTT.

This clone was picked up one time. This chain uses TRBV19 with TRBJ1-2; TRBD1 matches at 8 bases. The CDR3 has 13 residues. The germline V gene has CDR1 LNHDA and CDR2 SQIVND (reference sequence). Trimming at V came to 7 bases and at J to 8 bases, leaving 9 bases not matched to a gene. CDR3 in DNA: TGTGCCAGTACCCTAGACAGGGGATACGGCTACACCTTC. This encodes CASTLDRGYGYTF.

The V gene is TRBV10-2, the J gene TRBJ2-5; TRBD1 matches at 8 bases. The CDR3 spans 13 residues. Germline V gives CDR1 WSHSY, CDR2 SAAADI. After removal of 10 bases from V and 5 bases from J, the junction contained 9 bases not matched to a gene. The CDR3 DNA reads TGCGCCACCCGTGGGACAGGATGGGAGACCCAGTACTTC. Encoded protein: CATRGTGWETQYF.

Comments on this clone: One end of the junction is discordant with germline, which a read error may explain. The CDR3 protein is CASSEIGQGAVF. CDR3 DNA sequence: TGTGCCAGCAGTGAAATCGGGCAGGGGGCGGTTTTT. The rearrangement links TRBV6-1 to TRBJ1-4; TRBD1 matches 8 bases. The CDR3 is 12 residues long. Germline V lookup: CDR1 MNHNS, CDR2 SASEGT.